The rows below give T cell receptor beta chains drawn from one sample of a study of blood T cell repertoires in COVID-19. Using immunoSEQ multiplex PCR, the repertoire was profiled, and TCRdb retains in-frame clones only, with some absent. The sample shows a few hundred thousand clones, roughly 87% of them seen only once. The source material was PBMCs or T cells enriched from blood (not recorded which). These receptor sequences come from a woman aged 25 to 39 who had recovered from COVID-19. The CDR3 runs from the conserved cysteine through the conserved F or W. Fields, in order: CDR3 protein, CDR3 DNA, clone size, V gene, D gene, J gene. The D gene is left open where the match is weak. Some rows mark clone size as missing; the rest say once, few, many or name a class of expanded clone.

CDR3: CASGRGQGGTEAFF
DNA: TGTGCTAGTGGGCGTGGACAGGGTGGTACTGAAGCTTTCTTT
size: NA
V: TRBV12-5
D: TRBD1
J: TRBJ1-1

CDR3: CASSSEDKGYGYTF
DNA: TGTGCCAGCAGCTCAGAGGACAAGGGCTATGGCTACACCTTC
size: NA
V: TRBV13
D: NA
J: TRBJ1-2

CDR3: CASRGTSGRARWETQYF
DNA: TGTGCCAGTAGGGGGACTAGCGGGAGAGCCCGATGGGAGACCCAGTACTTC
size: NA
V: TRBV19
D: TRBD2
J: TRBJ2-5

CDR3: CASSPTGGNTIYF
DNA: TGTGCCAGCAGCCCGACGGGTGGAAACACCATATATTTT
size: NA
V: TRBV11-1
D: NA
J: TRBJ1-3

CDR3: CATSRDSAGGYNEQFF
DNA: TGTGCCACCAGCAGAGATTCGGCCGGGGGGTACAATGAGCAGTTCTTC
size: NA
V: TRBV15
D: TRBD2
J: TRBJ2-1

CDR3: CASGGQTTYGYTF
DNA: TGTGCTAGTGGTGGACAGACTACCTATGGCTACACCTTC
size: NA
V: TRBV12-5
D: NA
J: TRBJ1-2

CDR3: CASSLVGGVDNEQFF
DNA: TGTGCCAGCAGCTTAGTAGGGGGCGTGGACAATGAGCAGTTCTTC
size: NA
V: TRBV7-2
D: TRBD1
J: TRBJ2-1

CDR3: CASSLGTSGRDNEQFF
DNA: TGCGCCAGCAGCTTAGGGACTAGCGGGAGGGACAATGAGCAGTTCTTC
size: NA
V: TRBV5-1
D: TRBD2
J: TRBJ2-1

CDR3: CASSTSAGNQPQHF
DNA: TGTGCCAGCTCAACCTCGGCAGGGAATCAGCCCCAGCATTTT
size: NA
V: TRBV18
D: NA
J: TRBJ1-5

CDR3: CASSSSGTGELFF
DNA: TGTGCCAGTAGTAGCAGCGGGACCGGGGAGCTGTTTTTT
size: NA
V: TRBV19
D: NA
J: TRBJ2-2

CDR3: CASSPSGTIYNEQFF
DNA: TGTGCCAGCAGCCCGTCCGGGACTATCTACAATGAGCAGTTCTTC
size: once
V: TRBV11-2
D: TRBD2
J: TRBJ2-1

CDR3: CASSSFPRGQNTEAFF
DNA: TGTGCCAGCAGCTCATTTCCCAGGGGCCAGAACACTGAAGCTTTCTTT
size: NA
V: TRBV7-2
D: NA
J: TRBJ1-1

CDR3: CASRIQQATEAFF
DNA: TGTGCCAGCAGGATACAGCAGGCCACTGAAGCTTTCTTT
size: NA
V: TRBV2
D: NA
J: TRBJ1-1

CDR3: CASSLGRTGAYEQYF
DNA: TGTGCCAGCAGCTTAGGGCGGACAGGGGCCTACGAGCAGTACTTC
size: NA
V: TRBV11-2
D: TRBD1
J: TRBJ2-7

CDR3: CASSLGQGGYNEQFF
DNA: TGTGCCAGCAGCTTAGGGCAGGGAGGATACAATGAGCAGTTCTTC
size: NA
V: TRBV5-5
D: NA
J: TRBJ2-1

CDR3: CASSQVSASGRNEQYF
DNA: TGTGCCAGCAGCCAAGTGTCAGCTAGCGGGAGAAACGAGCAGTACTTC
size: NA
V: TRBV3-1/TRBV3-2
D: TRBD2
J: TRBJ2-7

CDR3: CASSLGAGARTDTQYF
DNA: TGCGCCAGCAGCTTGGGTGCGGGGGCTCGCACAGATACGCAGTATTTT
size: once
V: TRBV5-1
D: NA
J: TRBJ2-3

CDR3: CASSLRGGKQFF
DNA: TGTGCCAGCAGCCTCCGGGGGGGGAAGCAGTTCTTC
size: NA
V: TRBV7-2
D: TRBD2
J: TRBJ2-1

CDR3: CASSLRVQGWGNQPQHF
DNA: TGTGCCAGCAGCTTAAGGGTCCAGGGCTGGGGCAATCAGCCCCAGCATTTT
size: NA
V: TRBV7-3
D: NA
J: TRBJ1-5

CDR3: CASSERLMNTEAFF
DNA: TGTGCCAGCAGTGAGCGGCTAATGAACACTGAAGCTTTCTTT
size: once
V: TRBV2
D: NA
J: TRBJ1-1

CDR3: CASSRPQRGPNNEQFF
DNA: TGTGCCAGCAGCCGCCCCCAGCGGGGCCCGAACAATGAGCAGTTCTTC
size: NA
V: TRBV14
D: TRBD2
J: TRBJ2-1

CDR3: CSVEGKGGPYEQYF
DNA: TGCAGCGTTGAGGGAAAAGGGGGCCCCTACGAGCAGTACTTC
size: few
V: TRBV29-1
D: TRBD1
J: TRBJ2-7

CDR3: CASSGQGAMIEAFF
DNA: TGTGCCAGTAGTGGACAGGGGGCGATGATTGAAGCTTTCTTT
size: once
V: TRBV19
D: TRBD1
J: TRBJ1-1

CDR3: CASSMTGTSNTEAFF
DNA: TGTGCCAGCTCAATGACAGGGACTTCGAACACTGAAGCTTTCTTT
size: NA
V: TRBV18
D: TRBD1
J: TRBJ1-1

CDR3: CASSPSGGRKTDTQYF
DNA: TGTGCCAGCAGCCCTTCCGGCGGGAGGAAGACAGATACGCAGTATTTT
size: NA
V: TRBV4-2
D: TRBD2
J: TRBJ2-3

CDR3: CASSQTGGRASYEQYF
DNA: TGTGCCAGCAGCCAGACAGGGGGAAGGGCCTCCTACGAGCAGTACTTC
size: NA
V: TRBV4-2
D: TRBD1
J: TRBJ2-7

CDR3: CASSYQSYNEQFF
DNA: TGTGCCAGCAGTTACCAGTCTTACAATGAGCAGTTCTTC
size: once
V: TRBV6-2/TRBV6-3
D: NA
J: TRBJ2-1

CDR3: CASSGQGGSHYYGYTF
DNA: TGTGCCAGCTCTGGACAGGGAGGTTCCCACTACTATGGCTACACCTTC
size: NA
V: TRBV7-9
D: TRBD1
J: TRBJ1-2

CDR3: CASSYTGGARNSYEQYF
DNA: TGTGCCAGCAGTTATACAGGGGGCGCGCGGAATTCCTACGAGCAGTACTTC
size: NA
V: TRBV11-2
D: TRBD1
J: TRBJ2-7

CDR3: CASRSGQGHDQPQHF
DNA: TGTGCCAGCAGGTCGGGACAGGGGCATGATCAGCCCCAGCATTTT
size: NA
V: TRBV6-5
D: TRBD1
J: TRBJ1-5

CDR3: CASSMVQGAYTQYF
DNA: TGTGCCAGTAGTATGGTCCAGGGTGCGTATACGCAGTATTTT
size: once
V: TRBV19
D: NA
J: TRBJ2-3

CDR3: CASRTSEATEAFF
DNA: TGTGCCAGCAGAACCTCAGAGGCCACTGAAGCTTTCTTT
size: NA
V: TRBV7-8
D: NA
J: TRBJ1-1

CDR3: CASSFDGQNEKLFF
DNA: TGTGCCAGCAGTTTTGACGGACAGAATGAAAAACTGTTTTTT
size: NA
V: TRBV2
D: NA
J: TRBJ1-4

CDR3: CATAMTSGNTGELFF
DNA: TGTGCCACCGCGATGACTAGCGGGAACACCGGGGAGCTGTTTTTT
size: NA
V: TRBV24-1
D: TRBD2
J: TRBJ2-2

CDR3: CATSSSGVPPGAQYF
DNA: TGTGCCACCAGTTCTAGCGGGGTACCCCCGGGGGCGCAGTATTTT
size: NA
V: TRBV24-1
D: TRBD2
J: TRBJ2-3

CDR3: CASRAGQGTYEQYF
DNA: TGTGCCAGCAGAGCGGGACAGGGGACGTACGAGCAGTACTTC
size: NA
V: TRBV27
D: TRBD1
J: TRBJ2-7

CDR3: CASSLGASPKNIQYF
DNA: TGTGCCAGCAGTTTGGGGGCCAGCCCCAAAAACATTCAGTACTTC
size: NA
V: TRBV3-1/TRBV3-2
D: NA
J: TRBJ2-4

CDR3: CASSQFSGGAREQFF
DNA: TGTGCCAGCAGCCAATTCAGCGGGGGGGCCCGGGAGCAGTTCTTC
size: NA
V: TRBV4-2
D: TRBD2
J: TRBJ2-1

CDR3: CASPPPRGRRSPLHF
DNA: TGTGCCAGCCCCCCCCCTCGGGGAAGGCGGTCACCCCTCCACTTT
size: NA
V: TRBV19
D: NA
J: TRBJ1-6

CDR3: CASSQETSGSRNEQFF
DNA: TGTGCCAGCAGCCAGGAGACTAGCGGGAGCCGCAATGAGCAGTTCTTC
size: NA
V: TRBV4-2
D: TRBD2
J: TRBJ2-1

CDR3: CASSMGLQVFF
DNA: TGTGCCAGTAGTATGGGCCTCCAGGTTTTCTTT
size: NA
V: TRBV19
D: NA
J: TRBJ1-1

CDR3: CASSLSQGGEGTDTQYF
DNA: TGTGCCAGCAGCTTATCCCAGGGGGGTGAGGGCACAGATACGCAGTATTTT
size: once
V: TRBV11-3
D: NA
J: TRBJ2-3

CDR3: CASSEWTGGETQYF
DNA: TGCGCCAGCAGTGAGTGGACAGGGGGAGAGACCCAGTACTTC
size: NA
V: TRBV10-1
D: TRBD1
J: TRBJ2-5

CDR3: CASSPIGTSGSSTDTQYF
DNA: TGCGCCAGCAGCCCCATTGGGACTAGCGGGAGTAGCACAGATACGCAGTATTTT
size: NA
V: TRBV4-1
D: TRBD2
J: TRBJ2-3

CDR3: CASSIRQGGTVNTEAFF
DNA: TGTGCCAGCAGTATCAGACAGGGGGGGACGGTGAACACTGAAGCTTTCTTT
size: NA
V: TRBV27
D: TRBD1
J: TRBJ1-1